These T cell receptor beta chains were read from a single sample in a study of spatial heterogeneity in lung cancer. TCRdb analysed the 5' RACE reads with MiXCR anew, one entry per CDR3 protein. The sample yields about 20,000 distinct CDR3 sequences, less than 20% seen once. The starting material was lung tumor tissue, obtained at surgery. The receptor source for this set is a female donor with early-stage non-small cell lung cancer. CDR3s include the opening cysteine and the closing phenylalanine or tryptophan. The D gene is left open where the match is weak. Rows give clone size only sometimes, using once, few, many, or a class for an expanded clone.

TGTGCCAGCAGTTTAGCGGGAGGGGACCACAATGAGCAGTTCTTC,CASSLAGGDHNEQFF,TRBV27,TRBD2,TRBJ2-1,few
TGTGCCAGCAGCAAGCTACGACAGGGGGCTGGGAAAGAGACCCAGTACTTC,CASSKLRQGAGKETQYF,TRBV3-1,TRBD1,TRBJ2-5,few
TGTGCCAGCAGTCGAAGCATTGATTCCTACAATGAGCAGTTCTTC,CASSRSIDSYNEQFF,TRBV11-2,.,TRBJ2-1,few
TGTGCCAGCTCACCCCGGGAGTCCGCAGATACGCAGTATTTT,CASSPRESADTQYF,TRBV18,.,TRBJ2-3,few
TGTGCCACCAGTGACGGGCCGGGCACCGGGGAGCTGTTTTTT,CATSDGPGTGELFF,TRBV24-1,.,TRBJ2-2,.
TGTGCCAGCGGCCAACGACAGGGCGCGCAGTATTTT,CASGQRQGAQYF,TRBV6-5,TRBD1,TRBJ2-3,few
TGTGCCAGCAGCTACTTAGCGGCAGGGACTAGCGGGAGGACGCAGTATTTT,CASSYLAAGTSGRTQYF,TRBV7-6,TRBD2,TRBJ2-3,.
TGCAGCCCATTGGGGGGACGAGAGACCCAGTACTTC,CSPLGGRETQYF,TRBV20-1,.,TRBJ2-5,many
TGTGCCAGCAGCCAAGGGCGAGTAGATGAGCAGTTCTTC,CASSQGRVDEQFF,TRBV4-2,.,TRBJ2-1,few
TGTGCCTCTGGGGCTACGAACACTGAAGCTTTCTTT,CASGATNTEAFF,TRBV28,.,TRBJ1-1,many
TGTGCCAGTAGTATCGGTCAGTGGGGAAGAGGCACAGATACGCAGTATTTT,CASSIGQWGRGTDTQYF,TRBV19,.,TRBJ2-3,.
TGTGCCAGCAGTTTATTTGGCGGGGCGTACAATGAGCAGTTCTTC,CASSLFGGAYNEQFF,TRBV27,.,TRBJ2-1,.
TGTGCCAGCAGTGCAGACTGGGTAGATACGCAGTATTTT,CASSADWVDTQYF,TRBV6-1,.,TRBJ2-3,.
TGCAGTGCTAGGGGCGGGCCAAGCTCCTACGAGCAGTACTTC,CSARGGPSSYEQYF,TRBV20-1,.,TRBJ2-7,many
TGTGCCAGCAGTCCCGGGACTAGCGGCGAGTACGAGCAGTACTTC,CASSPGTSGEYEQYF,TRBV12-3/TRBV12-4,TRBD2,TRBJ2-7,.
TGCGCCAGCAGCCCTCACGACTACCCGATGAACTATGGCTACACCTTC,CASSPHDYPMNYGYTF,TRBV4-1,.,TRBJ1-2,many
TGTGCCAGCTCGACCGGCATGAACACTGAAGCTTTCTTT,CASSTGMNTEAFF,TRBV6-1,.,TRBJ1-1,.
TGCAGTGCTAGAGACAGGTTCACAGATACGCAGTATTTT,CSARDRFTDTQYF,TRBV20-1,.,TRBJ2-3,many
TGTGCCAGCAGCCCTTCTAGCGGGGACTACGAGCAGTACTTC,CASSPSSGDYEQYF,TRBV7-9,TRBD2,TRBJ2-7,few
TGCAGCGTTGAAGCGGACAGGGGGGCTGGGGGTGGCTACACCTTC,CSVEADRGAGGGYTF,TRBV29-1,TRBD1,TRBJ1-2,many
TGTGCCAGCAGTTACCGCGACAGGGCATCCTTGAATGAGCAGTTCTTC,CASSYRDRASLNEQFF,TRBV6-5,TRBD1,TRBJ2-1,many
TGCAGTGCCCACCATTTTAGCGGCGGGTCCTACAATGAGCAGTTCTTC,CSAHHFSGGSYNEQFF,TRBV20-1,.,TRBJ2-1,.
TGCAGTGCTCCTCTCTGGGGGGGAGATACGCAGTATTTT,CSAPLWGGDTQYF,TRBV20-1,TRBD2,TRBJ2-3,.
TGTGCCAGCAAACCGACTAGCGGGGGCTACGAGCAGTACTTC,CASKPTSGGYEQYF,TRBV6-1,TRBD2,TRBJ2-7,few
TGTGCCAGCAGCTCTACAGGGGGGCCTGGATTGGGCACTGAAGCTTTCTTT,CASSSTGGPGLGTEAFF,TRBV7-3,TRBD1,TRBJ1-1,many
TGTGCCAGCCAGTCAGGGGGGGGGCGCAGGGAGCAGTTCTTC,CASQSGGGRREQFF,TRBV12-3/TRBV12-4,.,TRBJ2-1,many